The sequence of this T cell receptor (beta chain) was determined in a study of tumor and adjacent non-tumor tissue in lung cancer. Study-level information: The patients, roughly 9 men and 4 or 5 women, were about 30 to 85 with stage I to III disease.

This sample's RNA came from whole unsorted tissue. The normal lung tissue was taken more than 3 cm from the tumor edge. The library came from three nested PCR rounds adapted from ARM-PCR protocols. TCRdb fed the multiplex PCR reads into MiXCR, producing one record per CDR3 protein. In the table there are fewer than 100,000 distinct CDR3 sequences, approximately 81% of which are singletons. As regards this clonotype: Germline and junction disagree at one end, which may indicate a read error.

Sequencing input: distant non-tumor lung tissue. The receptor was isolated from a man between 60 and 75 years old with non-small cell lung cancer.

The CDR3 bases are TGCACCAGCAACCAGGTTGGACTAGGCGGGAGTTTCGATACACAGTATTTT. Protein sequence: CTSNQVGLGGSFDTQYF. The V gene is TRBV4-3, the J gene TRBJ2-3; 7 bases line up with TRBD2. The CDR3 sequence is 17 residues long. Germline values: CDR1 LGHNA, CDR2 YSLEER.